The T cell receptor (beta chain) under discussion was sequenced for a study of control samples from healthy donors and cancer patients. Germline values: CDR1 LNHDA, CDR2 SQIVND (reference sequence). The CDR3 sequence is 14 residues long. The V end lost 5 bases, the J end lost 1 base, and 12 bases lay between the germline ends. Sequencing used immunoSEQ multiplex PCR; TCRdb keeps in-frame clones, though not all of them. The data show some 140,000 clones, with 75% to 90% seen just once and 8% to 9.5% held by the top ten. V usage is TRBV19 and J usage is TRBJ2-7; D gene unclear. The sequence came from a woman aged 30 to 39 in good health. The sample comprised blood. In nucleotides, the CDR3 is TGTGCCAGTAGTCCTTCTGGAATGTCCTACGAGCAGTACTTC. This sequence encodes CASSPSGMSYEQYF.